This TCR beta chain was observed in a study of T cell responses to AZD1222 COVID-19 vaccine. Assay used: immunoSEQ multiplex PCR; TCRdb lists only in-frame clones, some missing. Of roughly 140,000 clones listed, approximately 89% are singletons. Of note for this clone: Its specificity is unknown.

The CDR3 has 13 amino acids. In germline, CDR1 is MDHEN, CDR2 SYDVKM. V shed 6 bases and J 9 bases; nucleotides not matched to a gene: 3. Study-wide results and limits: After two AZD1222 doses, spike-specific TCR breadth and depth rose versus day 0. White British people made up most donors, females outnumbered males, and clonal diversity was possibly underestimated.

The sequence was collected from an adult in good health. The chain employs TRBV28 and TRBJ2-1; TRBD2 matches 12 bases. This sample comprised peripheral blood, obtained on day 0 of AZD1222 vaccination. Here the CDR3 reads CASRILAGGEQFF. In DNA form, the CDR3 reads TGTGCCAGCAGAATACTAGCGGGAGGTGAGCAGTTCTTC.